Each of the 9 T cell receptor beta chains below was sequenced from the same sample in a study of STAT5B mutations in CD4+ large granular lymphocyte leukemia. Only in-frame clones appear in the TCRdb table, and some are missing; sequencing was by immunoSEQ multiplex PCR. The sample holds roughly 34,000 clones; about 80% are singletons and the top ten take roughly 7.1%. The sample consisted of CD4+ T cells from blood buffy coats. These receptor sequences come from a human donor in good health.

A single count supports this clone. The chain links TRBV29-1 to TRBJ2-5; 7 positions agree with TRBD1. The J call may be incorrect, as the DNA end agrees better with TRBJ2-7. CDR3 length equals 13 residues. Per the germline V gene, CDR1 is SQVTM and CDR2 is ANQGSEA. In DNA form, the CDR3 reads TGCAGCGTGGGGGACAGAACCCACTACGAGCAGTACTTC. Translated: CSVGDRTHYEQYF.

This chain uses TRBV18 with TRBJ2-5; TRBD2 matches 10 bases. Germline CDR1 is KGHSH and CDR2 is LQKENI. V shed 3 bases, J shed 1 base, and the junction held 2 bases outside the gene matches. The CDR3 sequence is 15 residues long. CDR3 residues: CASSPKREGQETQYF. CDR3 coding DNA: TGTGCCAGCTCACCTAAGCGGGAGGGCCAAGAGACCCAGTACTTC.

The rearrangement joins TRBV6-6 to TRBJ1-2, with a tentative D call TRBD1 (6 bases). This CDR3 is built from 13 residues. The V and J ends lost 6 bases and 5 bases respectively, with 13 bases between them. The germline CDR1 and CDR2 sequences are MNHNY and SVGAGI (reference sequence). The CDR3 loop reads CASSLRGEYGYTF. The DNA for the CDR3 is TGTGCCAGCAGCCTCAGGGGCGAGTATGGCTACACCTTC.

The rearrangement uses TRBV18 and TRBJ2-1; 9 bases align to TRBD1. After removal of 3 bases from V and 7 bases from J, the junction contained 4 bases not matched to a gene. The germline CDR1 and CDR2 sequences are KGHSH and LQKENI. The CDR3 length is 14 residues. CDR3 sequence (DNA): TGTGCCAGCTCACCGGGGACAGGGAGAAATGAGCAGTTCTTC. Protein sequence: CASSPGTGRNEQFF.

In nucleotides, the CDR3 is TGTGCCAGCAGCCAGACCGGGACAGGGGGCGGCGATACGCAGTATTTT. Its protein is CASSQTGTGGGDTQYF. The chain couples TRBV6-6 to TRBJ2-3; 12 nucleotides align to TRBD1. With 6 bases clipped from V and 6 bases from J, the junction kept 10 bases outside the gene matches. The CDR3 loop spans 16 amino acids. Germline CDR1 MNHNY, CDR2 SVGAGI (reference sequence).

V is TRBV19 and J is TRBJ1-5; D not certain. The CDR3 sequence is 16 residues long. Deletions cut 0 bases from V and 2 bases from J, with 11 bases between. Germline CDR1 and CDR2: LNHDA and SQIVND (reference sequence). CDR3 in DNA: TGTGCCAGTAGTATAGAACCCGTGTGGGGCAATCAGCCCCAGCATTTT. Translated, it gives CASSIEPVWGNQPQHF.

V gene TRBV21-1 combines with J gene TRBJ2-7; the D call TRBD2 from the table was never checked on the DNA. TRBV21-1 is reported as a pseudogene. The CDR3 totals 16 residues. The CDR3 sequence is CASSKRGGIGSYEQYF. CDR3 DNA: TGTGCCAGCAGCAAACGGGGCGGGATCGGATCCTACGAGCAGTACTTC.

The chain uses TRBV18 and TRBJ2-7; D remains unclear. Germline CDR1 and CDR2: KGHSH and LQKENI. V lost 4 bases and J 4 bases, leaving 14 bases between the germline ends. The CDR3 length is 14 residues. CDR3 amino acids: CASSHAGSKYEQYF. CDR3 in DNA: TGTGCCAGCTCACATGCCGGCAGTAAATACGAGCAGTACTTC.

The rearrangement links TRBV18 to TRBJ2-7, with unresolved D. The CDR3 is 13 amino acids. Germline V gene sequence: CDR1 KGHSH, CDR2 LQKENI. The V gene lost 2 bases and the J gene lost 0 bases, with 5 bases spanning the gap. CDR3 nucleotides: TGTGCCAGCTCACCAAGAACCTCCTACGAGCAGTACTTC. It codes for CASSPRTSYEQYF.